This entry lists 21 T cell receptor beta chains sequenced from one sample in a study of shared clonotypes between healthy human individuals. Assay used: immunoSEQ multiplex PCR; TCRdb lists only in-frame clones, some missing. This table has hundreds of thousands of clones, around 72% appearing once. The specimen was memory CD4+ T cells sorted from blood. Specified subset: CD45RA-negative fraction. These receptors all come from a woman aged 30 to 39 in good health.

The chain carries TRBV10-2 and TRBJ2-7, with 7 bases identical to TRBD1. Germline V gene sequence: CDR1 WSHSY, CDR2 SAAADI. This CDR3 has 14 residues. With V trimmed by 4 bases and J by 7 bases, 10 bases remained unmatched. The CDR3 spells CASSVSPPGGEQYF. The DNA of the CDR3 is TGCGCCAGCAGTGTAAGTCCCCCAGGGGGAGAGCAGTACTTC.

The chain employs TRBV23-1 and TRBJ2-7; 7 bases are shared with TRBD1. TRBV23-1 is marked as an open reading frame, function uncertain. This CDR3 comprises 16 residues. Trimming at V came to 6 bases and at J to 3 bases, leaving 14 bases not matched to a gene. CDR3 in amino acids: CASSRGQELSHYEQYF. Here the CDR3 DNA reads TGCGCCAGCAGCCGTGGACAGGAGCTTTCTCACTACGAGCAGTACTTC.

This rearrangement joins TRBV6-5 to TRBJ1-2, with 8 bases matching TRBD1. The V segment lost 7 bases and the J segment 3 bases; nucleotides outside the gene matches: 7. The length of the CDR3 is 14 residues. Germline CDR1 and CDR2: MNHEY and SVGAGI. CDR3 amino acids: CASTVQGGDYGYTF. The CDR3 DNA is TGTGCCAGCACCGTACAGGGGGGAGACTATGGCTACACCTTC.

The gene calls are TRBV7-9 and TRBJ2-7, with 9 bases lining up with TRBD1. The CDR3 consists of 15 residues. Trimming at V came to 5 bases and at J to 2 bases, leaving 7 bases not matched to a gene. Germline V lookup: CDR1 SEHNR, CDR2 FQNEAQ (reference sequence). CDR3 residues: CASSRTGTGPYEQYF. As DNA, the CDR3 is TGTGCCAGCAGCCGAACCGGGACAGGGCCCTACGAGCAGTACTTC.

This clone was detected a few times. This chain connects TRBV10-1 to TRBJ2-2; D remains unclear. CDR3 length equals 13 residues. V dropped 5 bases and J dropped 3 bases, with 7 bases sitting between them. The germline V gene encodes CDR1 WNHNN and CDR2 SYGVQD (reference sequence). DNA for the CDR3: TGCGCCAGCAGTCGGTCGGACACCGGGGAGCTGTTTTTT. Translated, it gives CASSRSDTGELFF.

This clone appeared once. This chain uses TRBV4-1 with TRBJ2-3, with 11 bases matching TRBD2. The CDR3 runs to 16 residues. Germline V CDR1 and CDR2: MGHRA, YSYEKL. V was pared by 1 base and J by 4 bases, with 4 bases of the junction left unmatched. Here the CDR3 DNA reads TGCGCCAGCAGCCAAGCGACTAGCGGGATCTCAGATACGCAGTATTTT. It yields the protein CASSQATSGISDTQYF.

This rearrangement joins TRBV7-8 to TRBJ2-1; maybe TRBD2 (5 bases). Germline lookup yields CDR1 SGHVS and CDR2 FQNEAQ. This CDR3 has 17 amino acids. V was pared by 5 bases and J by 0 bases, with 17 bases between. CDR3 amino acids: CASSPGGLSSSYNEQFF. The CDR3 DNA reads TGTGCCAGCAGCCCGGGCGGGCTATCAAGCTCCTACAATGAGCAGTTCTTC. Full variable domain (remainder filled in from reference TRBV7-8 and TRBJ2-1): GAGVSQSPRYKVAKRGQDVALRCDPISGHVSLFWYQQALGQGPEFLTYFQNEAQLDKSGLPSDRFFAERPEGSVSTLKIQRTQQEDSAVYLCASSPGGLSSSYNEQFFGPGTRLTVL.

This chain uses TRBV19 with TRBJ2-6; tentative D call: TRBD2 (6 bases). The CDR3 consists of 18 residues. V was shortened by 1 base and J by 2 bases, with 15 bases between the two germline ends. CDR1 and CDR2 from the germline V gene are LNHDA and SQIVND (reference sequence). The CDR3 here is CASSIARGSGAGANVLTF. In DNA form, the CDR3 reads TGTGCCAGTAGTATAGCAAGGGGATCGGGAGCTGGGGCCAACGTCCTGACTTTC.

Points on this clone: A much larger clone lies one base from this, so it may be a read error. Other DNA variants within this sample encode the same CDR3. The chain has TRBV5-1 and TRBJ1-1; D unclear. Trimming stripped 0 bases from V and 1 base from J, with 4 bases between. CDR3 length: 13 amino acids. Germline CDR1 SGHRS, CDR2 YFSETQ. The CDR3 DNA reads TGCGCCAGCAGCTTGGAGGGGAACACTGAAGCTTTCTTT. This translates into CASSLEGNTEAFF.

This clone was counted between two and nine times. V is TRBV11-2 and J is TRBJ2-3; the D is unclear. CDR1 and CDR2 from the germline V gene are SGHAT and FQNNGV. The CDR3 is made up of 16 amino acids. V dropped 2 bases and J dropped 2 bases, with 14 bases sitting between them. The CDR3 bases are TGTGCCAGCAGCTTAATCGGCCCTGCCGTCACAGATACGCAGTATTTT. The encoded protein is CASSLIGPAVTDTQYF.

The chain has TRBV7-3 and TRBJ2-2, with D perhaps TRBD1 or TRBD2 (5 bases each). CDR1 is SGHTA, CDR2 FQGTGA, per germline. This CDR3 comprises 14 residues. V lost 5 bases and J lost 3, with 10 bases in between. This CDR3 is CASSVGTHTGELFF. CDR3 DNA sequence: TGTGCCAGCAGCGTCGGGACCCACACCGGGGAGCTGTTTTTT.

This chain uses TRBV9 with TRBJ1-1; D ambiguous. The CDR3 is 13 residues long. Germline values: CDR1 SGDLS, CDR2 YYNGEE. Trimming removed 3 bases at V and 3 bases at J, with 9 bases between. Here the CDR3 DNA reads TGTGCCAGCAGCGCCCAAGAGGACACTGAAGCTTTCTTT. This encodes CASSAQEDTEAFF.

The chain recombines TRBV7-8 with TRBJ1-2, with TRBD1 as a possible D gene (5 bases). Germline V gives CDR1 SGHVS, CDR2 FQNEAQ. V lost 5 bases to trimming and J lost 4 bases, with 17 bases between them. This CDR3 comprises 15 residues. The CDR3 here is CASSPVPRGTYGYTF. DNA of the CDR3: TGTGCCAGCAGCCCCGTTCCCCGGGGCACCTATGGCTACACCTTC.

V usage is TRBV19 and J usage is TRBJ2-7; tentative D call: TRBD1 (7 bases). With 4 bases removed from V and 2 bases from J, the gap between germline ends came to 15 bases. This CDR3 has 15 amino acids. Germline V gene data show CDR1 as LNHDA and CDR2 as SQIVND (reference sequence). The CDR3: CASSTPGGYPYEQYF. For the CDR3, the DNA is TGTGCCAGTAGTACCCCAGGGGGGTATCCCTACGAGCAGTACTTC.

This sequence joins TRBV11-2 and TRBJ2-1; D might be TRBD2 (5 bases). Per germline, CDR1 SGHAT and CDR2 FQNNGV. Deletions cut 1 base from V and 4 bases from J, with 8 bases between. This CDR3 region has 14 residues. DNA of the CDR3: TGTGCCAGCAGCTTAGGTGGACTTTACAATGAGCAGTTCTTC. The encoded protein is CASSLGGLYNEQFF.

The chain has TRBV14 and TRBJ2-7, with TRBD2 as a possible D gene (6 bases). The V gene's germline CDR1 is SGHDN and CDR2 FVKESK. Trimming shortened V by 0 bases and J by 4 bases, and 16 bases separated the two germline ends. This CDR3 is built from 16 residues. CDR3 sequence: CASSQEGGRIVYEQYF. CDR3 bases: TGTGCCAGCAGCCAAGAAGGAGGGAGGATTGTATACGAGCAGTACTTC.

This clone was seen only a few times. V and J are TRBV5-1 and TRBJ1-2; the match to TRBD1 covers 10 bases. The germline V gene has CDR1 SGHRS and CDR2 YFSETQ. The junction had 5 bases not matched to a gene; V was cut back by 0 bases and J by 6 bases. The CDR3 spans 15 residues. CDR3 region: CASSLALGQGNGYTF. The DNA for the CDR3 is TGCGCCAGCAGCTTGGCTCTGGGACAGGGGAATGGCTACACCTTC.

This clone has at least ten counts. This chain uses TRBV7-9 with TRBJ1-3; the D gene is possibly TRBD1 (6 bases). CDR1 and CDR2 (germline): SEHNR, FQNEAQ (reference sequence). The CDR3 sequence is 16 residues long. V lost 5 bases to trimming and J lost 0 bases, with 14 bases between them. The CDR3 here is CASSTTEDSSGNTIYF. The CDR3 coding sequence is TGTGCCAGCAGCACCACAGAGGACAGCTCTGGAAACACCATATATTTT.

The rearrangement links TRBV6-5 to TRBJ1-1; D remains ambiguous. CDR1 and CDR2 (germline): MNHEY, SVGAGI. The CDR3 runs 15 residues. Trimming left V 0 bases short and J 5 bases short, with 13 bases between. The chain's CDR3 is CASSYSNHRKTEAFF. The CDR3 bases are TGTGCCAGCAGTTACTCGAATCATAGAAAGACTGAAGCTTTCTTT.

The V and J genes are TRBV5-4 and TRBJ2-3, with D uncertain. The V gene's germline CDR1 is SGHNT and CDR2 YYREEE (reference sequence). The CDR3 has 13 residues. In DNA, the CDR3 is TGTGCTCCCTCCACAGAAAGCACAGATACGCAGTATTTT. It specifies CAPSTESTDTQYF. The whole variable domain, remainder taken from reference TRBV5-4 and TRBJ2-3, is ETGVTQSPTHLIKTRGQQVTLRCSSQSGHNTVSWYQQALGQGPQFIFQYYREEENGRGNFPPRFSGLQFPNYSSELNVNALELDDSALYLCAPSTESTDTQYFGPGTRLTVL.

The chain is built from TRBV28 and TRBJ2-1; 9 bases are a match to TRBD2. This CDR3 is 15 amino acids long. Germline V gene data show CDR1 as MDHEN and CDR2 as SYDVKM. Trimming removed 5 bases from V and 8 bases from J; junction bases left unmatched: 10. The CDR3 bases are TGTGCCAGCAGTGACCCGGGACTAGCCCACGATGAGCAGTTCTTC. Translation gives CASSDPGLAHDEQFF.